This entry lists 21 T cell receptor beta chains sequenced from one sample in a study of blood T cell repertoires in COVID-19. TCRdb's table, derived via immunoSEQ multiplex PCR, lists solely in-frame clones and lacks some. This sample carries 350,000 or so clones, roughly 90% of them seen once, and the ten largest clones take under 1.2%. The sequencing sample was made of PBMCs or T cells enriched from blood (not recorded which). Receptor source: a woman aged 25 to 39 who had been exposed to COVID-19.

This clone appeared a single time. The genes are TRBV5-8 and TRBJ1-2; no firm D call. Germline V gene lookup returns CDR1 SGHTS and CDR2 YDEGEE. Trimming shortened V by 4 bases and J by 14 bases, and 6 bases separated the two germline ends. The CDR3 length is 8 residues. CDR3 sequence (DNA): TGTGCCAGCAGCCTTCGGACCTTC. Protein: CASSLRTF. The whole variable domain, remainder taken from reference TRBV5-8 and TRBJ1-2, is EAGVTQSPTHLIKTRGQQATLRCSPISGHTSVYWYQQALGLGLQFLLWYDEGEERNRGNFPPRFSGRQFPNYSSELNVNALELEDSALYLCASSLRTFGSGTRLTVV.

The chain joins TRBV25-1 to TRBJ2-5, with 8 positions matching TRBD2. This CDR3 has 14 residues. The V gene's germline CDR1 is MGHDK and CDR2 SYGVNS. The junction had 6 bases not matched to a gene; V was cut back by 2 bases and J by 7 bases. The CDR3 DNA reads as TGTGCCAGCAGTGAAGAAAGCCGGGGGGGGACCCAGTACTTC. It translates to CASSEESRGGTQYF.

The CDR3 DNA sequence: TGTGCCATCAGGACAAACTCGGGACAGGGGACCTACAATGAGCAGTTCTTC. It is translated as CAIRTNSGQGTYNEQFF. The J gene is TRBJ2-1, the V gene TRBV10-3; 10 nucleotides line up with TRBD1. Per the germline V gene, CDR1 is ENHRY and CDR2 is SYGVKD. The CDR3 contains 17 residues. Trimming took 6 bases from V and 2 from J; bases not matched to a gene: 10.

The chain couples TRBV20-1 to TRBJ2-3; D might be TRBD1 (5 bases). Looked up from germline, CDR1 is DFQATT and CDR2 is SNEGSKA (reference sequence). The ends were cut back, 3 bases at V and 0 bases at J, with 13 bases in the middle. The CDR3 loop spans 15 amino acids. The CDR3 spells CSASPQGASTDTQYF. The CDR3 DNA follows: TGCAGTGCTAGTCCGCAGGGTGCTAGCACAGATACGCAGTATTTT.

V usage is TRBV7-9 and J usage is TRBJ1-2; D remains ambiguous. The germline gives CDR1 SEHNR, CDR2 FQNEAQ (reference sequence). V was shortened by 1 base and J by 3 bases, with 9 bases between the two germline ends. There are 14 residues in the CDR3. CDR3 nucleotides: TGTGCCAGCAGCTTAGGTCTGGACTACTATGGCTACACCTTC. Protein sequence: CASSLGLDYYGYTF.

The chain uses TRBV2 and TRBJ1-5, with TRBD1 identical over 9 bases. Losses at the gene ends were 4 bases for V and 6 bases for J; bases not matched to a gene: 4. The CDR3 spans 14 residues. The germline gives CDR1 SNHLY, CDR2 FYNNEI. CDR3: CASSGQGGGQPQHF. The CDR3 coding sequence is TGTGCCAGCAGTGGACAGGGGGGTGGTCAGCCCCAGCATTTT.

This clone was seen just once. The chain joins TRBV7-2 to TRBJ2-3; possible D gene TRBD2, 5 bases. The CDR3 totals 13 residues. V was pared by 5 bases and J by 4 bases, with 10 bases between. The germline V gene has CDR1 SGHTA and CDR2 FQGNSA. The CDR3 DNA reads TGTGCCAGCAGCCTTACTAGGTCAGATACGCAGTATTTT. Amino acid sequence: CASSLTRSDTQYF.

The rearrangement uses TRBV6-5 and TRBJ2-7; 9 bases line up with TRBD1. Germline CDR1 is MNHEY and CDR2 is SVGAGI. The CDR3 runs 15 residues. Germline trimming cut 6 bases from V and 0 bases from J; bases unmatched to any gene: 6. The CDR3 DNA follows: TGTGCCAGCAGGGGGGGGACAGGGAGCTCCTACGAGCAGTACTTC. Encoded protein: CASRGGTGSSYEQYF.

The chain uses TRBV11-3 and TRBJ2-7; the match to TRBD1 covers 10 bases. The CDR3 totals 16 residues. Unmatched junction bases numbered 8, after V lost 5 bases and J lost 1 base. Germline-derived CDR1 and CDR2 are SGHNT and YENEEA. CDR3 sequence: CASSPYGTGESYEQYF. CDR3 bases: TGTGCCAGCAGCCCCTACGGGACAGGGGAATCCTACGAGCAGTACTTC.

The chain recombines TRBV23-1 with TRBJ2-3; the D gene is possibly TRBD2 (6 bases). TRBV23-1 carries the ORF label, with uncertain function. This CDR3 is 14 amino acids long. Trimming took 9 bases from V and 2 from J, leaving 15 bases between them. The CDR3 spells CARVIRDSTDTQYF. The CDR3 DNA reads TGCGCCAGGGTGATCCGGGACTCCACAGATACGCAGTATTTT.

CDR3 in amino acids: CASSIEGQGGEQYF. CDR3 nucleotides: TGTGCCAGTAGTATTGAGGGACAGGGCGGCGAGCAGTACTTC. The chain uses TRBV19 and TRBJ2-7; 9 bases are shared with TRBD1. The V segment lost 3 bases and the J segment 6 bases; nucleotides outside the gene matches: 6. Germline V lookup: CDR1 LNHDA, CDR2 SQIVND (reference sequence). This CDR3 comprises 14 residues.

The sample holds a few counts of this clone. The genes are TRBV6-5 and TRBJ1-2; no clear D gene. Trimming cost V 2 bases and J 8 bases, with 12 bases left between them. The CDR3 is made up of 13 amino acids. The germline gives CDR1 MNHEY, CDR2 SVGAGI. In DNA, the CDR3 is TGTGCCAGCAGTTACATACCGAACAACGGCTACACCTTC. This gives the protein CASSYIPNNGYTF.

This clone appeared a single time. The CDR3 region is CASSYSQGAGYEQYF. CDR3 bases: TGTGCCAGCAGTTACTCGCAGGGGGCTGGTTACGAGCAGTACTTC. J is TRBJ2-7 and V is TRBV6-5, with TRBD1 matching over 8 bases. This CDR3 region has 15 residues. The V segment lost 0 bases and the J segment 4 bases; nucleotides outside the gene matches: 5. From germline, CDR1 is MNHEY and CDR2 SVGAGI.

This clone was found a few times. The chain uses TRBV5-1 and TRBJ1-1; TRBD1 aligns across 7 bases. The CDR3 contains 14 residues. The J segment lost 0 bases and the V segment lost 6 bases, leaving 5 bases of the junction unmatched. Germline V gene data show CDR1 as SGHRS and CDR2 as YFSETQ. CDR3 in amino acids: CASNIQGMNTEAFF. In nucleotides, the CDR3 is TGCGCCAGCAATATACAGGGGATGAACACTGAAGCTTTCTTT.

The CDR3: CATSRGGQITEAFF. DNA for the CDR3: TGTGCCACCAGCAGAGGGGGACAGATAACTGAAGCTTTCTTT. This chain uses TRBV15 with TRBJ1-1, with 7 bases fitting TRBD1. Germline V gives CDR1 LNHNV, CDR2 YYDKDF (reference sequence). CDR3 length: 14 residues. V dropped 1 base and J dropped 5; count of bases not matched to a gene: 4.

The chain combines TRBV28 with TRBJ1-5, with a tentative D call TRBD1 (5 bases). CDR1 and CDR2 (germline): MDHEN, SYDVKM. The CDR3 covers 12 residues. Trimming pared 6 bases from V and 7 bases from J, leaving 10 bases between. CDR3 bases: TGTGCCAGCAGGCCAGGGTTCCAGCCCCAGCATTTT. It codes for CASRPGFQPQHF. Using reference TRBV28 and TRBJ1-5 for the parts outside the CDR3, the full variable domain is DVKVTQSSRYLVKRTGEKVFLECVQDMDHENMFWYRQDPGLGLRLIYFSYDVKMKEKGDIPEGYSVSREKKERFSLILESASTNQTSMYLCASRPGFQPQHFGDGTRLSIL.

This clone was counted a single time. The V gene is TRBV5-1, the J gene TRBJ1-3; TRBD1 matches at 7 bases. Germline CDR1 and CDR2: SGHRS and YFSETQ. The CDR3 is 14 residues long. V was pared by 1 base and J by 3 bases, with 1 base of the junction left unmatched. CDR3 in amino acids: CASSLQGVGNTIYF. CDR3 nucleotide sequence: TGCGCCAGCAGCTTGCAGGGGGTTGGAAACACCATATATTTT.

V usage is TRBV14 and J usage is TRBJ2-7; 13 bases align to TRBD2. Germline-derived CDR1 and CDR2 are SGHDN and FVKESK. This CDR3 contains 16 residues. Germline trimming cut 4 bases from V and 3 bases from J; bases unmatched to any gene: 6. Here the CDR3 DNA reads TGTGCCAGCAGCCTCTGGACTAGCGGGAGTCTCTACGAGCAGTACTTC. This encodes CASSLWTSGSLYEQYF.

The sample holds one count of this clone. The chain carries TRBV9 and TRBJ2-2; 9 bases match TRBD2. Trimming at V came to 7 bases and at J to 6 bases, leaving 7 bases not matched to a gene. The length of the CDR3 is 14 residues. Germline V gene data show CDR1 as SGDLS and CDR2 as YYNGEE. The CDR3 spells CASGGSGRPGELFF. The DNA of the CDR3 is TGTGCCAGCGGGGGAAGCGGGAGGCCCGGGGAGCTGTTTTTT.

The rearrangement uses TRBV3-1 (or the pseudogene TRBV3-2) and TRBJ1-4; D unclear. V was cut by 3 bases and J by 6 bases, with 17 bases left in between. CDR3 length equals 16 residues. Per germline, CDR1 LGHDT and CDR2 YNNKEL (reference sequence). CDR3 loop: CASSQDRVGGDEKLFF. The CDR3 region has the DNA TGTGCCAGCAGCCAGGATCGGGTGGGCGGGGATGAAAAACTGTTTTTT.

This rearrangement joins TRBV27 to TRBJ2-3, with D perhaps TRBD2 (6 bases). Trimming removed 4 bases at V and 1 base at J, with 12 bases between. Germline CDR1 MNHEY, CDR2 SMNVEV (reference sequence). This CDR3 has 15 residues. CDR3 in amino acids: CASSWRVLGTDTQYF. CDR3 nucleotide sequence: TGTGCCAGCAGTTGGAGGGTGTTGGGCACAGATACGCAGTATTTT.